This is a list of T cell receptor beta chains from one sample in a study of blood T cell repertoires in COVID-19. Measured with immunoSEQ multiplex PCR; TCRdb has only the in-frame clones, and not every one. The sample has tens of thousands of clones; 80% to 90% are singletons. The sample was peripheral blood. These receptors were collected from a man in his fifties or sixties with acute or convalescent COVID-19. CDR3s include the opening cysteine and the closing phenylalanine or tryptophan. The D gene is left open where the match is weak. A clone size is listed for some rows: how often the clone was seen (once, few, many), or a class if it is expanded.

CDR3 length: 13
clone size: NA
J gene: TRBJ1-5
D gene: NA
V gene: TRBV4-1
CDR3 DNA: TGCGCCAGCAGCCGCGCATTAGATCAGCCCCAGCATTTT
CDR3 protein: CASSRALDQPQHF

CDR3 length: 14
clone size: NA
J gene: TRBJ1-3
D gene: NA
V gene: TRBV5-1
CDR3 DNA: TGCGCCAGCAGCTCCAGGGGCGGCGGAAACACCATATATTTT
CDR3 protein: CASSSRGGGNTIYF

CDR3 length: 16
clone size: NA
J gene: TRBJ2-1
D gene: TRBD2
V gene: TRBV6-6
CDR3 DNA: TGTGCCAGCAGTTACCAACTAGCGGGAGGCAACAATGAGCAGTTCTTC
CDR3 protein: CASSYQLAGGNNEQFF

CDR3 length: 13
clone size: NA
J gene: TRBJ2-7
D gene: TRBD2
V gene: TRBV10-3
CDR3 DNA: TGTGCCATCAGTCCTAGCGGGAAGTACGAGCAGTACTTC
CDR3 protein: CAISPSGKYEQYF

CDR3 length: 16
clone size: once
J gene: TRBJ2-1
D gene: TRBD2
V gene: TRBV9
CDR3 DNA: TGTGCCAGCAGCGGATCGGGAGGGGCGACGGTCGATGAGCAGTTCTTC
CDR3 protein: CASSGSGGATVDEQFF

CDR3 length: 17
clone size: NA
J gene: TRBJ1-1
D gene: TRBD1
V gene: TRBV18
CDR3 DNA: TGTGCCAGCTCACCGGCAGCCTTACGACAGGGCGGAACTGAAGCTTTCTTT
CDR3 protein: CASSPAALRQGGTEAFF

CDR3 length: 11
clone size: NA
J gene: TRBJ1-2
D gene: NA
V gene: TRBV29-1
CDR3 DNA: TGCAGCGTTGAAATCCCCCGGGGCTACACCTTC
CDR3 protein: CSVEIPRGYTF

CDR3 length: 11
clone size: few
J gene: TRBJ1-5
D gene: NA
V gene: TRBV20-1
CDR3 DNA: TGCAGTGCTCAGGGGAATCAGCCCCAGCATTTT
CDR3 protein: CSAQGNQPQHF

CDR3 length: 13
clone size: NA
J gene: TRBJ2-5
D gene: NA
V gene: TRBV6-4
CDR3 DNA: TGTGCCAGCAGTGACGGGCCGGGGGAGACCCAGTACTTC
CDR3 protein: CASSDGPGETQYF

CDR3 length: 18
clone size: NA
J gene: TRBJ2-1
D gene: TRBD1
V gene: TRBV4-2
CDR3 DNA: TGTGCCAGCAGCCGTGGGACAGGGGGGATGCTCTATGACAATGAGCAGTTCTTC
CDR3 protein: CASSRGTGGMLYDNEQFF

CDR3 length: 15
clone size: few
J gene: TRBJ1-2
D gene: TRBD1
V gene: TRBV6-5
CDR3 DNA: TGTGCCAGCAGTCAGGGACAGGGTACGCGTCATGGCTACACCTTC
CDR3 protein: CASSQGQGTRHGYTF

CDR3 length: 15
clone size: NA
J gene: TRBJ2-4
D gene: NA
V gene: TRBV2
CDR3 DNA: TGTGCCAGCAGTGACACAGGCAGGGCCAAAAACATTCAGTACTTC
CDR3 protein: CASSDTGRAKNIQYF

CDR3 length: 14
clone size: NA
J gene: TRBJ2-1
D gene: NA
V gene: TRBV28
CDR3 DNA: TGTGCCAGCAGTTCGACTAGATCATTGAATGAGCAGTTCTTC
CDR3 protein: CASSSTRSLNEQFF

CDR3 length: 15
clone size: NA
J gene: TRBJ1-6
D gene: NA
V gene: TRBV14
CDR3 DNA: TGTGCCAGCAGCCAAGATTTGGGCGATTTCCCACCCCTCCACTTT
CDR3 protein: CASSQDLGDFPPLHF

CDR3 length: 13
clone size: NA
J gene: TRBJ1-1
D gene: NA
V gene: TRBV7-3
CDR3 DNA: TGTGCCAGCAGCCCCACACCGAACACTGAAGCTTTCTTT
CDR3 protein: CASSPTPNTEAFF

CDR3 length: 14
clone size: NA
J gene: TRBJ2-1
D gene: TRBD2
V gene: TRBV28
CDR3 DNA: TGTGCCAGCAGCCTAGCGGGAGGCGTCAGTGAGCAGTTCTTC
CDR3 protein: CASSLAGGVSEQFF

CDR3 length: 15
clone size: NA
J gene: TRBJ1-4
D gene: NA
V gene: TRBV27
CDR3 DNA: TGTGCCAGCAGTTTGAGTGCCAGGAATAATGAAAAACTGTTTTTT
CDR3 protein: CASSLSARNNEKLFF

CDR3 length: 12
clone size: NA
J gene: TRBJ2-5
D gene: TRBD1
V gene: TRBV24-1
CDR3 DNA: TGTGCCACCAAGGGACAGGGCGAGACCCAGTACTTC
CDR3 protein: CATKGQGETQYF

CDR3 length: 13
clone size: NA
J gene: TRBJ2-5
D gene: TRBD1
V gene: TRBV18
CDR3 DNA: TGTGCCAGCTCACCAGGGACAGGAGAGACCCAGTACTTC
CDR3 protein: CASSPGTGETQYF

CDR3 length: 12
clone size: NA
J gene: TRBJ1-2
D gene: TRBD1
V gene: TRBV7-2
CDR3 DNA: TGTGCCGCGGGACAGGTCGTCTATGGCTACACCTTC
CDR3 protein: CAAGQVVYGYTF

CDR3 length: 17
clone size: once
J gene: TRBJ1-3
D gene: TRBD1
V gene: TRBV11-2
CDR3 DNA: TGTGCCAGCAGCCCACGGACAGGGGGCATGTCTGGAAACACCATATATTTT
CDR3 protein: CASSPRTGGMSGNTIYF

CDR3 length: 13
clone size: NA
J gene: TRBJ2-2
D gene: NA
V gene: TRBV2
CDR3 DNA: TGTGCCAGCAAGGGGGTGCGAAACGGGGAGCTGTTTTTT
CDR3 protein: CASKGVRNGELFF

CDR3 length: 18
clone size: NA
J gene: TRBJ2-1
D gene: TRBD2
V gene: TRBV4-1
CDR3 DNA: TGCGCCAGCAGCCAAGATCCGCCGGGACTAGCGGGAGAAAATGAGCAGTTCTTC
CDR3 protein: CASSQDPPGLAGENEQFF

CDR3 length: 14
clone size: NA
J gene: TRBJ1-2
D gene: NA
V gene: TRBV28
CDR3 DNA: TGTGCCAGCAGGATGACCAACGGGGGATCGCTACGGACCTTC
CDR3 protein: CASRMTNGGSLRTF

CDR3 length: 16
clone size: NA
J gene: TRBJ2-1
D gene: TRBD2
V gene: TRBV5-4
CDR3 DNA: TGTGCCAGCAGCTTGGACCTTTCGCGGGGGGACAATGAGCAGTTCTTC
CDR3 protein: CASSLDLSRGDNEQFF

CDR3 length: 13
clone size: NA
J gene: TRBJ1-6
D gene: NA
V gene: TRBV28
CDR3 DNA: TGTGCCAGCAGTTTATTTTCCTATGATGGCCTCCACTTT
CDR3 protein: CASSLFSYDGLHF

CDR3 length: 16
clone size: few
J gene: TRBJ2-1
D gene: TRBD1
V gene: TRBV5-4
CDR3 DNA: TGTGCCAGCAGCTCCCGGGACAGGGGCGCCGGGGGGGAGCAGTTCTTC
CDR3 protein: CASSSRDRGAGGEQFF

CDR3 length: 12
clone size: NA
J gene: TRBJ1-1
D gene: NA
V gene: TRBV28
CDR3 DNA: TGTGCCGGCAGAAGCCGGGGCACTGAAGCTTTCTTT
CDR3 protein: CAGRSRGTEAFF

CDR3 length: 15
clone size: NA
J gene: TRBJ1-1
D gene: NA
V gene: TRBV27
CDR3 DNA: TGTGCCAGCAGTCCGGCGGGGGTGAGGGGGGCTGAAGCTTTCTTT
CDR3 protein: CASSPAGVRGAEAFF

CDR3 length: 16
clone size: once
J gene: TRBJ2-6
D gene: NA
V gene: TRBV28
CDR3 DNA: TGTGCCAGCAGTTCCGGGGTCGTCTCTGGGGCCAACGTCCTGACTTTC
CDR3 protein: CASSSGVVSGANVLTF

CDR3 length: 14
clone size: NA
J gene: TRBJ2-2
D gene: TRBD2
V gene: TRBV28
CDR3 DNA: TGTGCCAGCAGTTTAGCGGGAGACTCCGGGGAGCTGTTTTTT
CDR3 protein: CASSLAGDSGELFF